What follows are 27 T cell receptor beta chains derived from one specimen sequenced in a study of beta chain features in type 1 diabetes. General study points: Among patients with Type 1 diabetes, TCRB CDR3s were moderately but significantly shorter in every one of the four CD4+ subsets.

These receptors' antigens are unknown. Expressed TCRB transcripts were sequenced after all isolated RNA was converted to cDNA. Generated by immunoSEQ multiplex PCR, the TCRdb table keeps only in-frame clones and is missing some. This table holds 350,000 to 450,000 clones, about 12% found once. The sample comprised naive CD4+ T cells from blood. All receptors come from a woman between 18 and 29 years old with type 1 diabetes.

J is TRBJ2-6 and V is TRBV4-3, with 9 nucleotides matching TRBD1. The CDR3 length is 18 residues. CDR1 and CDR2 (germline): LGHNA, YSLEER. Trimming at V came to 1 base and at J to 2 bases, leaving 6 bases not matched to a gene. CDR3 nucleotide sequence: TGCGCCAGCAGCCAAGGGGGACAGGGAGGAACTGGGGCCAACGTCCTGACTTTC. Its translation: CASSQGGQGGTGANVLTF.

Here the CDR3 DNA reads TGCGCCAGCAGCCACACGGACAGGGACGCAGAGACCCAGTACTTC. Its protein is CASSHTDRDAETQYF. The rearrangement uses TRBV5-1 and TRBJ2-5; TRBD1 aligns across 8 bases. The germline CDR1 and CDR2 sequences are SGHRS and YFSETQ. The CDR3 loop spans 15 amino acids. J was trimmed by 4 bases and V by 4 bases; bases with no gene match: 9.

The DNA of the CDR3 is TGTGCCAGCAGTTTATTGAGACAGGGTAGGCGTGGCTACACCTTC. Its translation is CASSLLRQGRRGYTF. This chain uses TRBV27 with TRBJ1-2; 7 bases map to TRBD1. Germline loops: CDR1 MNHEY, CDR2 SMNVEV (reference sequence). J gave up 7 bases and V 1 base, and 9 bases lay outside the gene matches. The CDR3 extends over 15 amino acids.

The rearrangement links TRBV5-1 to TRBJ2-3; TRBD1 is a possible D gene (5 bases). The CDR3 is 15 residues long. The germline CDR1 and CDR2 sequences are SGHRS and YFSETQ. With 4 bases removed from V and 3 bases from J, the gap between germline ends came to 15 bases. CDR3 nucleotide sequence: TGCGCCAGCAGCGTGTACGGCAGGGTGACAGATACGCAGTATTTT. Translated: CASSVYGRVTDTQYF.

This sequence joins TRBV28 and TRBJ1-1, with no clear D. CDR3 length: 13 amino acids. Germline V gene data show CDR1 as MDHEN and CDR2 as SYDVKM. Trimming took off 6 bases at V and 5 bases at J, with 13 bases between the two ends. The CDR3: CASSETEWTEAFF. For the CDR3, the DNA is TGTGCCAGCAGCGAAACCGAGTGGACTGAAGCTTTCTTT.

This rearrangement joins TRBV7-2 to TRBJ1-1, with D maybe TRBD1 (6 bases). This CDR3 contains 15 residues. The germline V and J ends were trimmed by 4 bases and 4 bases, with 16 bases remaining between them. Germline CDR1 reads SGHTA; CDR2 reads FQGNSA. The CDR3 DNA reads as TGTGCCAGCAGCTCTCAGGGGATCGGGTCCACTGAAGCTTTCTTT. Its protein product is CASSSQGIGSTEAFF.

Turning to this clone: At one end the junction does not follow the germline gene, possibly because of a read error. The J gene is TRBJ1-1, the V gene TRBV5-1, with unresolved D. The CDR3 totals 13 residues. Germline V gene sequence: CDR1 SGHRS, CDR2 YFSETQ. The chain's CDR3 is CASSPQQNTETFF. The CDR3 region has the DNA TGCGCCAGCAGCCCTCAACAGAACACTGAAACTTTCTTT. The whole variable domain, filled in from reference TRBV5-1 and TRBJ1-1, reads KAGVTQTPRYLIKTRGQQVTLSCSPISGHRSVSWYQQTPGQGLQFLFEYFSETQRNKGNFPGRFSGRQFSNSRSEMNVSTLELGDSALYLCASSPQQNTETFFGQGTRLTVV.

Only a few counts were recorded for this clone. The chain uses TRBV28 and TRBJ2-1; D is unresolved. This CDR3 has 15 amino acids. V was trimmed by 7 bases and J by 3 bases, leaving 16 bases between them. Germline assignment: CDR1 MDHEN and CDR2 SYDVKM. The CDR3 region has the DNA TGTGCCAGCAACTCTGGTGCGGCCTACTACAATGAGCAGTTCTTC. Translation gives CASNSGAAYYNEQFF.

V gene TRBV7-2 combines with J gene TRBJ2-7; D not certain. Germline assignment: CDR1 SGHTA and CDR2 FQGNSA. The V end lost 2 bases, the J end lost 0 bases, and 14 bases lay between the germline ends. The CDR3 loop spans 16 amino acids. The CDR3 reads CASSLRGGGSSYEQYF. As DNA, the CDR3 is TGTGCCAGCAGCTTACGAGGCGGTGGCAGCTCCTACGAGCAGTACTTC.

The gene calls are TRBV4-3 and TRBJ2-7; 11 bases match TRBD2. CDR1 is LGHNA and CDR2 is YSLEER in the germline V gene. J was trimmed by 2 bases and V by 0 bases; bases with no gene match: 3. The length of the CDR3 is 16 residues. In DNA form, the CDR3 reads TGCGCCAGCAGCCAAGAACCGGGACTAGCGGCCTACGAGCAGTACTTC. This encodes CASSQEPGLAAYEQYF.

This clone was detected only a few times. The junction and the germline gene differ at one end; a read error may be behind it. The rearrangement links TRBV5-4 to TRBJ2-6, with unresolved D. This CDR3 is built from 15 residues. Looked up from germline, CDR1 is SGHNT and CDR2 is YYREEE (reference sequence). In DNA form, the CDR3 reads TGCGCCAGCAGCCTTCAGTACTCTGGGGCCAACGTCCTGACTTTC. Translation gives CASSLQYSGANVLTF.

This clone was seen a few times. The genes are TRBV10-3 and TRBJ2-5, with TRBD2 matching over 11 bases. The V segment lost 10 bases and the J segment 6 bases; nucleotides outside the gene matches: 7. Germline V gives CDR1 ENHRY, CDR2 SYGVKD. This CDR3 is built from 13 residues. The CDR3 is CATLRLAGQTQYF. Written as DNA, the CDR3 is TGTGCCACCTTACGACTAGCGGGACAGACCCAGTACTTC.

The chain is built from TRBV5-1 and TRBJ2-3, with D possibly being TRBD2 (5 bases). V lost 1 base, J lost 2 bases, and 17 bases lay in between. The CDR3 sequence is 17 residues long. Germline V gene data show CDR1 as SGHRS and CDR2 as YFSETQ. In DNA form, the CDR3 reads TGCGCCAGCAGCTTGTTTTGGACTCCCTACTCCACAGATACGCAGTATTTT. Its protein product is CASSLFWTPYSTDTQYF.

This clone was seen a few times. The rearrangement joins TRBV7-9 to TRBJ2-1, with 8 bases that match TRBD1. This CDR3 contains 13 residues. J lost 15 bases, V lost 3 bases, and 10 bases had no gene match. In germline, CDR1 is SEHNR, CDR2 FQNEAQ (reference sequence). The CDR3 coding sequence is TGTGCCAGCAGCTTGGTGGGACAGGCCTCGCCGTTCTTC. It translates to CASSLVGQASPFF.

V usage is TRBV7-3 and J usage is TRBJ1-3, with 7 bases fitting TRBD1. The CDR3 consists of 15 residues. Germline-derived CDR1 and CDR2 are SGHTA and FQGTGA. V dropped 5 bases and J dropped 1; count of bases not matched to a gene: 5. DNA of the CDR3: TGTGCCAGCAGCACCCAGGGGGTTTCTGGAAACACCATATATTTT. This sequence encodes CASSTQGVSGNTIYF. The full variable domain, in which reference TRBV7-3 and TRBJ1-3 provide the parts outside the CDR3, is GAGVSQTPSNKVTEKGKYVELRCDPISGHTALYWYRQSLGQGPEFLIYFQGTGAADDSGLPNDRFFAVRPEGSVSTLKIQRTERGDSAVYLCASSTQGVSGNTIYFGEGSWLTVV.

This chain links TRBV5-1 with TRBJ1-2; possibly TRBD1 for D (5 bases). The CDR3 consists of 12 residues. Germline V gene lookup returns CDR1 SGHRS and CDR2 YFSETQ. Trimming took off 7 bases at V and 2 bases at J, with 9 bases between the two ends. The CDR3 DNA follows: TGCGCCAGCGGAGGGGTCAACTATGGCTACACCTTC. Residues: CASGGVNYGYTF. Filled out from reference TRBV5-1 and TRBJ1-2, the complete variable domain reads KAGVTQTPRYLIKTRGQQVTLSCSPISGHRSVSWYQQTPGQGLQFLFEYFSETQRNKGNFPGRFSGRQFSNSRSEMNVSTLELGDSALYLCASGGVNYGYTFGSGTRLTVV.

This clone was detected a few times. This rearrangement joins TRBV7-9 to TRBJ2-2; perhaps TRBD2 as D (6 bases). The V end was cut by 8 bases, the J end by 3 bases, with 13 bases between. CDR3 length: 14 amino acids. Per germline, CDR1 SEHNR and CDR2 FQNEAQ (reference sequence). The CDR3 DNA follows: TGTGCCAGCGGGACTCGGGCGGACACCGGGGAGCTGTTTTTT. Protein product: CASGTRADTGELFF.

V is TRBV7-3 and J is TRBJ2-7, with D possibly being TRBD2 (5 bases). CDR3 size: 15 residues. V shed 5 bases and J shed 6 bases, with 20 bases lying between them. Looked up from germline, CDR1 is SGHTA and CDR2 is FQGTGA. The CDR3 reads CASSPTYQARAEQYF. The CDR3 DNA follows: TGTGCCAGCAGCCCCACTTACCAGGCGAGGGCCGAGCAGTACTTC. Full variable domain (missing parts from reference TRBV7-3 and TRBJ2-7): GAGVSQTPSNKVTEKGKYVELRCDPISGHTALYWYRQSLGQGPEFLIYFQGTGAADDSGLPNDRFFAVRPEGSVSTLKIQRTERGDSAVYLCASSPTYQARAEQYFGPGTRLTVT.

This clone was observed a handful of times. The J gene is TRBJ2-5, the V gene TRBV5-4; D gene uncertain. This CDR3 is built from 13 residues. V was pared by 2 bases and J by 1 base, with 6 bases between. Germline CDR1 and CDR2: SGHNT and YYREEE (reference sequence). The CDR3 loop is CASSFDIQETQYF. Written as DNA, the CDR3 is TGTGCCAGCAGCTTCGACATCCAAGAGACCCAGTACTTC. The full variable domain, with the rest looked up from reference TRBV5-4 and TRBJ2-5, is ETGVTQSPTHLIKTRGQQVTLRCSSQSGHNTVSWYQQALGQGPQFIFQYYREEENGRGNFPPRFSGLQFPNYSSELNVNALELDDSALYLCASSFDIQETQYFGPGTRLLVL.

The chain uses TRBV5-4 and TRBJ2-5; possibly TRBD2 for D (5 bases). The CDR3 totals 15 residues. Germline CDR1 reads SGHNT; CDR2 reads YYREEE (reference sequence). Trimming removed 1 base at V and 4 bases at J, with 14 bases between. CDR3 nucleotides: TGTGCCAGCAGCTTGAATCGGGGTCTTAGAGAGACCCAGTACTTC. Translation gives CASSLNRGLRETQYF.

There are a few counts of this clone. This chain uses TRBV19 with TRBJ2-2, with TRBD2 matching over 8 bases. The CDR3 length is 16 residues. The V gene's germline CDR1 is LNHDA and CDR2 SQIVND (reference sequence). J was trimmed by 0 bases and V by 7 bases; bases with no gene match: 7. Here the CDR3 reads CASTIGGATNTGELFF. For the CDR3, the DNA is TGTGCCAGTACCATCGGGGGGGCCACGAACACCGGGGAGCTGTTTTTT.

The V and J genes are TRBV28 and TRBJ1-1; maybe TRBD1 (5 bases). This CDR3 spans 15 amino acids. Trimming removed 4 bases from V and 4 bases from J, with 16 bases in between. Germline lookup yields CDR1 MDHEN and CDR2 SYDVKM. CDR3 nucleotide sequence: TGTGCCAGCAGTTCTCAAGCGGGGGGGAGCACTGAAGCTTTCTTT. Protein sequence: CASSSQAGGSTEAFF.

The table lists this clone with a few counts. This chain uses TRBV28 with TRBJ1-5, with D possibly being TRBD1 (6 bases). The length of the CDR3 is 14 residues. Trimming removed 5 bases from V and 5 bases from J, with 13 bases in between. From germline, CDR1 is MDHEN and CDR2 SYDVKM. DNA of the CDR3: TGTGCCAGCAGTACCCTAGGGGGGGATCAGCCCCAGCATTTT. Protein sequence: CASSTLGGDQPQHF.

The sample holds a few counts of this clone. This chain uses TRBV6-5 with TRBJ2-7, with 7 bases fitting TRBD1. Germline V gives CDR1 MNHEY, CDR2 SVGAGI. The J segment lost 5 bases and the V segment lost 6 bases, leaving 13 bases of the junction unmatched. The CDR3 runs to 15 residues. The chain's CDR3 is CASRAGQAGIHEQYF. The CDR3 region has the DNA TGTGCCAGCAGGGCCGGACAGGCTGGTATCCACGAGCAGTACTTC.

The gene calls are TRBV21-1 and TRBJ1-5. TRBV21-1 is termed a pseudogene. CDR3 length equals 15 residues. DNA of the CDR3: TGTGCCATGCAGACGGGTGCTTATAGCAATCAGCCCCAGCATTTT. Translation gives CAMQTGAYSNQPQHF.

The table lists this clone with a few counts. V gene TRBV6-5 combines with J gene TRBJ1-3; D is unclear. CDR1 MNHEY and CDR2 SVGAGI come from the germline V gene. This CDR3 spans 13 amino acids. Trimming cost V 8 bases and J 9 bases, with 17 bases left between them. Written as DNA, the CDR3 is TGTGCCAGCCGCCGCGGCCCCCGAGCCACCATATATTTT. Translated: CASRRGPRATIYF.

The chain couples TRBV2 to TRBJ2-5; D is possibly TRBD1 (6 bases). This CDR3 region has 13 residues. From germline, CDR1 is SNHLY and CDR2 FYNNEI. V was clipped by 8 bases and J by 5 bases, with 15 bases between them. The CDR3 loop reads CASRRPDRETQYF. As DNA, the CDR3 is TGTGCCAGCCGACGACCAGACAGGGAGACCCAGTACTTC.